The clone carrying this T cell receptor (beta chain) occurred once. The sample originates from a study of blood T cell repertoires in COVID-19. The CDR3 runs 15 residues. CDR1 and CDR2 from the germline V gene are MDHEN and SYDVKM. The ends were cut back, 6 bases at V and 4 bases at J, with 18 bases in the middle. TCRdb keeps only in-frame clones here, not all; method: immunoSEQ multiplex PCR. The sample lists 150,000 to 200,000 clones, about 80% occurring once. The sequence came from an elderly woman with acute or convalescent COVID-19. Sequencing was carried out using peripheral blood. The chain recombines TRBV28 with TRBJ1-1; possible D gene TRBD1, 6 bases. The CDR3 loop reads CASSKPPRGVTEAFF. CDR3 sequence (DNA): TGTGCCAGCAGCAAACCGCCCAGGGGCGTCACTGAAGCTTTCTTT.